This T cell receptor beta chain was found in a study of identical twins. TCRdb called the 5' RACE reads again in MiXCR, with one record for every CDR3 protein. In the table there are some 500,000 distinct CDR3 sequences, over 12% of which are singletons. Looked up from germline, CDR1 is KGHDR and CDR2 is SFDVKD. CDR3 length: 13 residues. Germline trimming cut 4 bases from V and 3 bases from J; bases unmatched to any gene: 2. This sample also appeared in a second study, on yellow fever vaccine responses in identical twins.

Sequencing used CD4+ T cells sorted from blood. The receptor's source is a woman aged 18-29 years in good health. J is TRBJ2-7 and V is TRBV24-1, with 7 bases identical to TRBD1. Written as DNA, the CDR3 is TGTGCCACCAGTGAGGGACAGAGCTACGAGCAGTACTTC. The encoded protein is CATSEGQSYEQYF.